The present TCR beta chain was sequenced within a study of cytomegalovirus exposure and HLA in healthy donors. This clone came up once. J was trimmed by 10 bases and V by 2 bases; bases with no gene match: 7. CDR1 and CDR2 (germline): SNHLY, FYNNEI. The CDR3 covers 13 residues. The PCR was carried out with 60 Vbeta primers and 13 Jbeta primers. Data came from immunoSEQ multiplex PCR; TCRdb stores just in-frame clones and leaves some out. The sample has 60,000 to 70,000 clones, roughly 68% seen once. The chain couples TRBV2 to TRBJ1-1; 7 bases fit TRBD1. The sequence derives from a woman aged 50 to 60 in good health and CMV-seronegative. Specimen: PBMCs. CDR3 residues: CASSEQQGLGAFF. CDR3 bases: TGTGCCAGCAGTGAACAACAGGGGTTGGGAGCTTTCTTT.